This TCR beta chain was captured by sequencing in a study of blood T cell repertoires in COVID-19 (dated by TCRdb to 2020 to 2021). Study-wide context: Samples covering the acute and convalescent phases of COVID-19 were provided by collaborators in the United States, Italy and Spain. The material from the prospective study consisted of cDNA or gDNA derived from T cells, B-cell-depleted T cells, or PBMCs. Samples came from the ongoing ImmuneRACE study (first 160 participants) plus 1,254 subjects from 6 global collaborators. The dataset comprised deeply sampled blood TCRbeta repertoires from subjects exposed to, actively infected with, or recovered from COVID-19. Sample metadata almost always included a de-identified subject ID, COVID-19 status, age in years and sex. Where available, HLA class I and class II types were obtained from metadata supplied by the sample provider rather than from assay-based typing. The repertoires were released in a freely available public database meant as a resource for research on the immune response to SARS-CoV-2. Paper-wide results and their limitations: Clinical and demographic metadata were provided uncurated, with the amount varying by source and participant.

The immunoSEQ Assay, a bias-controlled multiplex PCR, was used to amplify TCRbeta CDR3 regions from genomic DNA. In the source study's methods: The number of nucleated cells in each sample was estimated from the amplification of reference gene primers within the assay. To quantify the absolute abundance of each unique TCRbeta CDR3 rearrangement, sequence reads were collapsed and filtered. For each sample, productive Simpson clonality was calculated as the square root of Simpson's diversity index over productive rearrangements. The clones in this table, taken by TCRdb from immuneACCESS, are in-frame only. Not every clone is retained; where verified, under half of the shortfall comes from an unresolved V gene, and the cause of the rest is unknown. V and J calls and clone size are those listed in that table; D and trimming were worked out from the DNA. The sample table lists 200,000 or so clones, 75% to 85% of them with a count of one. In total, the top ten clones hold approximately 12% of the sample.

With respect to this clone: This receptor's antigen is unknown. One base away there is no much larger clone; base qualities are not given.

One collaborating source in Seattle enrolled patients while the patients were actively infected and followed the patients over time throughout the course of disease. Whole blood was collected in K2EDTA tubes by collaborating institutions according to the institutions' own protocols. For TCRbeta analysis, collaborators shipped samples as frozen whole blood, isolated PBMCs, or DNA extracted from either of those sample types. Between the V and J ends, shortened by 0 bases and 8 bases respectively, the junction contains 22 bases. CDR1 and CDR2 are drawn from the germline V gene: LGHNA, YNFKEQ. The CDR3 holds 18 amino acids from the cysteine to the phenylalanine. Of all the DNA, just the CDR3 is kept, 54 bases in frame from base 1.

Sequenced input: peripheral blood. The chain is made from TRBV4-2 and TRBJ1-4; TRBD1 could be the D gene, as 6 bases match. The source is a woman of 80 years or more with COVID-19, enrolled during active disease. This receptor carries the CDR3 CASSQERRIGGAREKLFF. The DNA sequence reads TGTGCCAGCAGCCAAGAGCGGCGGATAGGGGGGGCGCGGGAAAAACTGTTTTTT.